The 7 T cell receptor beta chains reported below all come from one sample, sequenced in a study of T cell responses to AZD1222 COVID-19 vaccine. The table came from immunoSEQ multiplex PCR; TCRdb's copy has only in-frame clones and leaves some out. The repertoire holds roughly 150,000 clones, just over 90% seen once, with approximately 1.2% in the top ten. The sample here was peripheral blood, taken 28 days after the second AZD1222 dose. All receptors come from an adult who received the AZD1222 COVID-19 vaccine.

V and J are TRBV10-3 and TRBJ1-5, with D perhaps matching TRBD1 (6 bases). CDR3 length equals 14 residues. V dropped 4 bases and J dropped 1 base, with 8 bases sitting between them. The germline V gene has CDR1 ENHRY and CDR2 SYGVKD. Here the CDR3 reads CAISARGSNQPQHF. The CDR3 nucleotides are TGTGCCATCAGTGCAAGGGGGAGCAATCAGCCCCAGCATTTT.

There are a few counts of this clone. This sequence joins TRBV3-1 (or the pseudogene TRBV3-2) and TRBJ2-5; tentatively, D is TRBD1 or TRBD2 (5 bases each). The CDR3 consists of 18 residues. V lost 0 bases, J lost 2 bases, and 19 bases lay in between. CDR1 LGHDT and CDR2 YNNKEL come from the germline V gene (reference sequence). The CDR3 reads CASSQDGDGPVRQETQYF. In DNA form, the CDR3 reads TGTGCCAGCAGCCAAGATGGGGACGGGCCCGTAAGACAAGAGACCCAGTACTTC.

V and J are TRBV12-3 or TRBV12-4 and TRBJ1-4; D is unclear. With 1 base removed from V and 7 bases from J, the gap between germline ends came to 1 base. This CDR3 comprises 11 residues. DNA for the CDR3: TGTGCCAGCAGTTTAGGTGAAAAACTGTTTTTT. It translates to CASSLGEKLFF.

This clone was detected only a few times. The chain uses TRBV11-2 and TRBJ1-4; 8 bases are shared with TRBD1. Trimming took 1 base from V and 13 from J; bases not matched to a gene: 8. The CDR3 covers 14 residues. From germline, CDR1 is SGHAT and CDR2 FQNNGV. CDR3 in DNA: TGTGCCAGCAGCTTAGGGGCGGGGGACAGGCGACTGTTTTTT. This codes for CASSLGAGDRRLFF.

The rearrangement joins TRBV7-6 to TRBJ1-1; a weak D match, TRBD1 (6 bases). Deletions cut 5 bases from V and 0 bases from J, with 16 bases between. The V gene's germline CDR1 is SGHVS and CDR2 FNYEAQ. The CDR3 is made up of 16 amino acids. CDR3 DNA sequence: TGTGCCAGCAGCGACCTACTCGCAGGGGTGAACACTGAAGCTTTCTTT. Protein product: CASSDLLAGVNTEAFF. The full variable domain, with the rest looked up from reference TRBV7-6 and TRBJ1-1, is GAGVSQSPRYKVTKRGQDVALRCDPISGHVSLYWYRQALGQGPEFLTYFNYEAQQDKSGLPNDRFSAERPEGSISTLTIQRTEQRDSAMYRCASSDLLAGVNTEAFFGQGTRLTVV.

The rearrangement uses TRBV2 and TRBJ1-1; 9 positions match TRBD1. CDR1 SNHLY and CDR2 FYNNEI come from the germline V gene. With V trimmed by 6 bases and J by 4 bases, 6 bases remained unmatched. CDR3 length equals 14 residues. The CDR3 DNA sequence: TGTGCCAGCAGACAAACGACAGGGGGCACTGAAGCTTTCTTT. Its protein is CASRQTTGGTEAFF.

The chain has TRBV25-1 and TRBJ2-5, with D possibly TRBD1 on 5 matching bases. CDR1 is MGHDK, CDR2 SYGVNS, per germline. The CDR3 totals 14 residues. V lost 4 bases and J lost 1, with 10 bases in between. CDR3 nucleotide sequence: TGTGCCAGCAGTGCATTTAGGGGCCAAGAGACCCAGTACTTC. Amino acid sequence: CASSAFRGQETQYF.